This paragraph reports one T cell receptor (beta chain). What it binds is unknown. This entry belongs to a study of beta chain features in type 1 diabetes. Study-wide context: On cell yields, gender and age, patients and healthy donors were similar. Study-wide findings and caveats: Across all four CD4+ subsets, people with type 1 diabetes showed modestly shorter TCRB CDR3s.

A sort by CD45RO/CCR7/CD25/CD127/CD95/CD27 yielded CD4+ naive, central memory, regulatory and stem cell-like memory cells. Expressed TCRB transcripts were sequenced after all isolated RNA was converted to cDNA. The repertoire was sequenced with immunoSEQ multiplex PCR; TCRdb's copy has only in-frame clones and lacks some. The repertoire holds tens of thousands of clones, with almost 70% as singletons. The CDR3 extends over 12 amino acids. Germline CDR1 reads SEHNR; CDR2 reads FQNEAQ (reference sequence). Trimming pared 3 bases from V and 8 bases from J, leaving 10 bases between. The receptor's source is a woman between 35 and 50 years old in good health. J is TRBJ1-2 and V is TRBV7-9; D is unresolved. The sample was Tregs from blood. CDR3 amino acids: CASSFRVDGYTF. The CDR3 coding sequence is TGTGCCAGCAGCTTCCGGGTTGACGGCTACACCTTC.